This TCR beta chain was captured in a study of blood T cells in healthy people across ages. Study-wide results and limits: A roughly linear age-dependent decrease characterized TCR beta diversity per million T cells.

This clonotype was observed a single time. Its antigen is still unknown. The V and J ends lost 5 bases and 5 bases, in that order; junction bases with no gene match: 11. The CDR3 contains 16 residues. The germline CDR1 and CDR2 sequences are MNHEY and SMNVEV (reference sequence). PCR was performed a second time for about 7 to 12 cycles using a sample-barcoded 5' primer and a J-beta primer mix. MiXCR was run by TCRdb on the 5' RACE reads, yielding one entry per CDR3 protein. The sample shows some 800,000 distinct CDR3 sequences, more than 40% of them seen only once. Researchers report isolating at least 6.5 million PBMCs per sample.

Sequenced material: blood. The V and J genes are TRBV27 and TRBJ2-3, with TRBD1 matching over 9 bases. This sequence originates from a man aged 55 to 70 in good health. CDR3 amino acids: CASSPFRDRAEDTQYF. Here the CDR3 DNA reads TGTGCCAGCAGTCCGTTCCGGGACAGGGCCGAAGATACGCAGTATTTT.